This entry lists 31 T cell receptor beta chains sequenced from one sample in a study of long-term antiretroviral therapy in people with HIV. With survey level as its setting, the immunoSEQ assay was v3.0. TCRdb's table, derived via immunoSEQ multiplex PCR, lists solely in-frame clones and lacks some. The table records roughly 14,000 clones, around four fifths of them present only once. The sequencing used unsorted PBMCs, collected 1.8 years before starting antiretroviral therapy. The receptors derive from a woman in her 40s with HIV.

The rearrangement links TRBV5-1 to TRBJ2-3; D is unresolved. Germline V gives CDR1 SGHRS, CDR2 YFSETQ. V lost 4 bases and J 1 base, leaving 16 bases between the germline ends. The CDR3 has 16 amino acids. The CDR3 region has the DNA TGCGCCAGCAGCCGGGTTTTGGCAGAGGGCACAGATACGCAGTATTTT. Translating gives CASSRVLAEGTDTQYF.

This sequence joins TRBV7-2 and TRBJ2-7; no reliable D call. Germline CDR1 is SGHTA and CDR2 is FQGNSA. V dropped 5 bases and J dropped 0 bases, with 2 bases sitting between them. The CDR3 totals 11 residues. CDR3 bases: TGTGCCAGCAGCCCCTCCTACGAGCAGTACTTC. Amino acid sequence: CASSPSYEQYF.

This clone appeared a few times. The chain couples TRBV6-1 to TRBJ1-3; TRBD1 might be the D (6 bases). The germline V gene has CDR1 MNHNS and CDR2 SASEGT. V was trimmed by 5 bases and J by 2 bases, leaving 10 bases between them. The CDR3 spans 14 residues. The DNA of the CDR3 is TGTGCCAGCAGTCGAACAGGGACTGGAAACACCATATATTTT. Protein product: CASSRTGTGNTIYF.

This clone was observed once. The J gene is TRBJ1-2, the V gene TRBV5-6; TRBD1 matches at 8 bases. The CDR3 consists of 14 residues. The junction had 4 bases not matched to a gene; V was cut back by 1 base and J by 5 bases. CDR1 and CDR2 from the germline V gene are SGHDT and YYEEEE. The CDR3 sequence is CASSLSQGAYGYTF. Written as DNA, the CDR3 is TGTGCCAGCAGCTTGTCGCAGGGGGCTTATGGCTACACCTTC. Supplemented by reference TRBV5-6 and TRBJ1-2, the full variable domain reads DAGVTQSPTHLIKTRGQQVTLRCSPKSGHDTVSWYQQALGQGPQFIFQYYEEEERQRGNFPDRFSGHQFPNYSSELNVNALLLGDSALYLCASSLSQGAYGYTFGSGTRLTVV.

The V and J genes are TRBV6-6 and TRBJ1-1, with unresolved D. Trimming removed 2 bases from V and 5 bases from J, with 9 bases in between. From germline, CDR1 is MNHNY and CDR2 SVGAGI (reference sequence). The CDR3 contains 13 residues. CDR3 sequence: CASSYGIGTEAFF. CDR3 DNA sequence: TGTGCCAGCAGTTACGGGATCGGGACTGAAGCTTTCTTT.

The genes are TRBV5-1 and TRBJ1-2, with TRBD1 identical over 7 bases. With V trimmed by 1 base and J by 8 bases, 5 bases remained unmatched. Per germline, CDR1 SGHRS and CDR2 YFSETQ. This CDR3 has 13 amino acids. CDR3 nucleotide sequence: TGCGCCAGCAGCTTGAGTGACAGGGAAGGCTACACCTTC. Translated: CASSLSDREGYTF.

In this sample, this clone turned up once. CDR3 region: CASRPQVNTEAFF. The DNA for the CDR3 is TGTGCCAGCAGACCTCAGGTGAACACTGAAGCTTTCTTT. The chain uses TRBV2 and TRBJ1-1; D gene unclear. Germline CDR1 is SNHLY and CDR2 is FYNNEI. The CDR3 sequence is 13 residues long. V gave up 6 bases and J gave up 0 bases, with 8 bases separating them.

The chain uses TRBV19 and TRBJ1-1, with 9 bases identical to TRBD1. Per the germline V gene, CDR1 is LNHDA and CDR2 is SQIVND (reference sequence). The CDR3 runs 13 residues. Trimming at V came to 6 bases and at J to 5 bases, leaving 4 bases not matched to a gene. The CDR3 sequence: CASRGTGRTEAFF. CDR3 nucleotides: TGTGCCAGTAGGGGGACAGGGAGGACTGAAGCTTTCTTT.

The genes are TRBV15 and TRBJ2-3, with 7 positions matching TRBD2. The germline gives CDR1 LNHNV, CDR2 YYDKDF (reference sequence). This CDR3 is built from 18 residues. The V and J ends lost 0 bases and 0 bases, in that order; junction bases with no gene match: 9. The CDR3 here is CATSRDRWGGASTDTQYF. The CDR3 nucleotides read TGTGCCACCAGCAGAGATCGGTGGGGGGGAGCGAGCACAGATACGCAGTATTTT.

The chain is built from TRBV6-6 and TRBJ2-3, with D perhaps matching TRBD2 (6 bases). Germline-derived CDR1 and CDR2 are MNHNY and SVGAGI (reference sequence). The V end lost 5 bases, the J end lost 2 bases, and 8 bases lay between the germline ends. The CDR3 contains 13 residues. The CDR3 region is CASSSGYTDTQYF. CDR3 bases: TGTGCCAGCAGTAGCGGGTACACAGATACGCAGTATTTT.

The rearrangement uses TRBV29-1 and TRBJ2-5; TRBD1 matches 9 bases. Trimming cost V 4 bases and J 0 bases; bases outside gene matches: 3. Germline V CDR1 and CDR2: SQVTM, ANQGSEA. The CDR3 has 14 residues. As DNA, the CDR3 is TGCAGCGTTGCCAGGACAGGGGACCAAGAGACCCAGTACTTC. The encoded protein is CSVARTGDQETQYF.

The CDR3 sequence is CASSPLFEQYF. Here the CDR3 DNA reads TGTGCCAGCAGCCCCCTTTTCGAGCAGTACTTC. The rearrangement joins TRBV9 to TRBJ2-7, with D unresolved. This CDR3 spans 11 amino acids. With 4 bases removed from V and 6 bases from J, the gap between germline ends came to 8 bases. Germline lookup yields CDR1 SGDLS and CDR2 YYNGEE. The full variable domain, in which reference TRBV9 and TRBJ2-7 provide the parts outside the CDR3, is DSGVTQTPKHLITATGQRVTLRCSPRSGDLSVYWYQQSLDQGLQFLIQYYNGEERAKGNILERFSAQQFPDLHSELNLSSLELGDSALYFCASSPLFEQYFGPGTRLTVT.

CDR3 in DNA: TGTGCCAGCAGCTTGGTAACAGGGCATTTTCAAGAGACCCAGTACTTC. This gives the protein CASSLVTGHFQETQYF. The genes are TRBV5-4 and TRBJ2-5; D might be TRBD1 (6 bases). Germline V gives CDR1 SGHNT, CDR2 YYREEE (reference sequence). V lost 0 bases and J 2 bases, leaving 14 bases between the germline ends. CDR3 length: 16 amino acids.

The rearrangement joins TRBV4-1 to TRBJ2-7; D perhaps matches TRBD2 (5 bases). CDR1 is MGHRA and CDR2 is YSYEKL in the germline V gene. V was pared by 1 base and J by 1 base, with 11 bases between. CDR3 size: 15 residues. CDR3 loop: CASSQVEGSSYEQYF. The CDR3 DNA follows: TGCGCCAGCAGCCAAGTTGAGGGTTCTTCCTACGAGCAGTACTTC.

J is TRBJ1-2 and V is TRBV4-1; 7 nucleotides agree with TRBD1. Germline assignment: CDR1 MGHRA and CDR2 YSYEKL. CDR3 length: 15 residues. With 5 bases clipped from V and 4 bases from J, the junction kept 10 bases outside the gene matches. CDR3 protein: CASSFSTGVGYGYTF. The CDR3, as DNA: TGCGCCAGCAGCTTTTCTACAGGGGTGGGCTATGGCTACACCTTC.

The V call is TRBV27, the J call TRBJ2-7; D gene unclear. Deletions cut 4 bases from V and 2 bases from J, with 12 bases between. The CDR3 length is 14 residues. Germline lookup yields CDR1 MNHEY and CDR2 SMNVEV (reference sequence). The CDR3 is CASSSLSSPYEQYF. Written as DNA, the CDR3 is TGTGCCAGCAGTTCACTTAGCTCCCCCTACGAGCAGTACTTC.

The chain joins TRBV6-5 to TRBJ2-5; D call uncertain. V lost 4 bases to trimming and J lost 0 bases, with 6 bases between them. CDR1 and CDR2 from the germline V gene are MNHEY and SVGAGI. CDR3 length: 13 amino acids. The CDR3 nucleotides read TGTGCCAGCAGTTCAGAGTACCAAGAGACCCAGTACTTC. It is translated as CASSSEYQETQYF.

This chain joins TRBV4-1 and TRBJ2-3, with 7 nucleotides matching TRBD2. J lost 2 bases, V lost 4 bases, and 9 bases had no gene match. CDR1 and CDR2 (germline): MGHRA, YSYEKL. The CDR3 is 16 amino acids. The DNA of the CDR3 is TGCGCCAGCAGCCCAGATACTAGCGCCCTCACAGATACGCAGTATTTT. This encodes CASSPDTSALTDTQYF.

The rearrangement uses TRBV10-3 and TRBJ2-5, with D perhaps TRBD2 (7 bases). CDR3 size: 14 residues. V lost 10 bases, J lost 1 base, and 16 bases lay in between. The V gene's germline CDR1 is ENHRY and CDR2 SYGVKD. The CDR3 spells CATQLGGAQETQYF. CDR3 nucleotide sequence: TGTGCCACCCAGCTAGGGGGGGCCCAAGAGACCCAGTACTTC.

The chain uses TRBV7-9 and TRBJ1-3; D is uncertain. CDR3 size: 13 residues. The germline gives CDR1 SEHNR, CDR2 FQNEAQ (reference sequence). V lost 4 bases and J 9 bases, leaving 13 bases between the germline ends. As DNA, the CDR3 is TGTGCCAGCAGCTCCGGTCCGACGGGCACCATATATTTT. Protein product: CASSSGPTGTIYF.

This chain joins TRBV5-4 and TRBJ2-5; no definite D call. The CDR3 is 12 residues long. Trimming removed 1 base from V and 3 bases from J, with 4 bases in between. The V gene's germline CDR1 is SGHNT and CDR2 YYREEE (reference sequence). CDR3 region: CASSLTEETQYF. In nucleotides, the CDR3 is TGTGCCAGCAGCTTGACAGAAGAGACCCAGTACTTC.

This clone was seen more than once but under ten times. The V call is TRBV14, the J call TRBJ2-2; D gene ambiguous. The CDR3 consists of 12 residues. CDR1 and CDR2 from the germline V gene are SGHDN and FVKESK. Trimming pared 5 bases from V and 4 bases from J, leaving 5 bases between. The CDR3, as DNA: TGTGCCAGCAGCTGGGCCACCGGGGAGCTGTTTTTT. This encodes CASSWATGELFF.

The chain has TRBV18 and TRBJ2-7; 9 bases agree with TRBD1. The germline V gene has CDR1 KGHSH and CDR2 LQKENI. The CDR3 covers 14 residues. V lost 3 bases and J lost 4; bases outside the gene matches: 4. In DNA form, the CDR3 reads TGTGCCAGCTCACCGCAGGACAGGGGATACGAGCAGTACTTC. Amino acid sequence: CASSPQDRGYEQYF.

V is TRBV7-2 and J is TRBJ2-3, with 13 bases fitting TRBD2. The CDR3 is made up of 16 amino acids. V dropped 1 base and J dropped 6; count of bases not matched to a gene: 4. Germline assignment: CDR1 SGHTA and CDR2 FQGNSA. The CDR3 DNA follows: TGTGCCAGCAGCTTAGGGACTAGCGGGAGAAGGGATACGCAGTATTTT. Translation gives CASSLGTSGRRDTQYF. The variable domain in full, with the rest retrieved from reference TRBV7-2 and TRBJ2-3, is GAGVSQSPSNKVTEKGKDVELRCDPISGHTALYWYRQSLGQGLEFLIYFQGNSAPDKSGLPSDRFSAERTGGSVSTLTIQRTQQEDSAVYLCASSLGTSGRRDTQYFGPGTRLTVL.

The chain has TRBV30 and TRBJ2-7, with D tentatively TRBD2 (5 bases). Germline lookup yields CDR1 GTSNPN and CDR2 SVGIG (reference sequence). V was shortened by 0 bases and J by 2 bases, with 11 bases between the two germline ends. This CDR3 spans 14 amino acids. CDR3 in DNA: TGTGCCTGGAGTGTAAAGGCGCGGGCCTACGAGCAGTACTTC. Translation: CAWSVKARAYEQYF.

The chain has TRBV27 and TRBJ1-2, with TRBD1 matching over 7 bases. V lost 8 bases to trimming and J lost 5 bases; unmatched junction nucleotides: 11. Germline CDR1 reads MNHEY; CDR2 reads SMNVEV (reference sequence). CDR3 length: 14 residues. The DNA of the CDR3 is TGTGCCAGCGGACTCATCGGACAGGCTTATGGCTACACCTTC. This translates into CASGLIGQAYGYTF.

The V and J genes are TRBV14 and TRBJ2-7; D may be TRBD1 (6 bases). Trimming removed 4 bases at V and 4 bases at J, with 11 bases between. Per the germline V gene, CDR1 is SGHDN and CDR2 is FVKESK. The CDR3 runs to 13 residues. CDR3 loop: CASSPFTGYEQYF. CDR3 nucleotides: TGTGCCAGCAGCCCTTTTACAGGGTACGAGCAGTACTTC.

The chain links TRBV10-3 to TRBJ2-1; TRBD1 is a possible D gene (6 bases). Germline V gives CDR1 ENHRY, CDR2 SYGVKD. V lost 10 bases to trimming and J lost 0 bases, with 13 bases between them. This CDR3 is 14 amino acids long. CDR3 region: CATADSLSYNEQFF. CDR3 nucleotide sequence: TGTGCCACTGCGGACAGCCTCTCCTACAATGAGCAGTTCTTC.

This chain connects TRBV7-9 to TRBJ1-1; the D gene is possibly TRBD1 (5 bases). Looked up from germline, CDR1 is SEHNR and CDR2 is FQNEAQ (reference sequence). Trimming cost V 5 bases and J 4 bases, with 14 bases left between them. The CDR3 covers 14 residues. Here the CDR3 reads CASSLAGSITEAFF. DNA of the CDR3: TGTGCCAGCAGCCTCGCAGGGTCTATCACTGAAGCTTTCTTT.

V and J are TRBV27 and TRBJ2-1; D unresolved. The CDR3 loop spans 12 amino acids. CDR1 and CDR2 (germline): MNHEY, SMNVEV (reference sequence). Trimming stripped 6 bases from V and 6 bases from J, with 9 bases between. The CDR3 nucleotides read TGTGCCAGCAGCCCAAACAGCAATGAGCAGTTCTTC. It encodes CASSPNSNEQFF.

The CDR3 bases are TGTGCCAGCAGTTACTCGGGGTCAGAAGGCTACACCTTC. This sequence encodes CASSYSGSEGYTF. The chain uses TRBV6-5 and TRBJ1-2; D is uncertain. Germline CDR1 and CDR2: MNHEY and SVGAGI. Trimming left V 0 bases short and J 8 bases short, with 10 bases between. The CDR3 is 13 residues long.